Listed below are T cell receptor beta chains from one sample, sequenced in a study of blood T cell repertoires in COVID-19. The table came from immunoSEQ multiplex PCR; TCRdb's copy has only in-frame clones and leaves some out. The sample has 180,000 or so clones, about 81% seen once. Sequenced material: peripheral blood. These receptor sequences come from a woman older than 75 with COVID-19, enrolled during active disease. The CDR3 runs from the conserved cysteine through the conserved F or W. D genes are given only for firm matches. Clone size is stated in some rows and not others, as once, few, many or a class when expanded.

clone size	V gene	J gene	D gene	CDR3 DNA	CDR3 protein
-	TRBV5-1	TRBJ2-1	-	TGCGCCAGCAGCATTAACCGGGACTGGGATCCGGATGAGCAGTTCTTC	CASSINRDWDPDEQFF
-	TRBV12-3/TRBV12-4	TRBJ2-7	TRBD1	TGTGCCAGCAGCGGGGACAGGGGTGACGAGCAGTACTTC	CASSGDRGDEQYF
-	TRBV18	TRBJ1-5	-	TGTGCCAGCTCACTAGATCCAAATCAGCCCCAGCATTTT	CASSLDPNQPQHF
-	TRBV7-9	TRBJ1-5	-	TGTGCCAGCAGCCGGGACACTAATCAGCCCCAGCATTTT	CASSRDTNQPQHF
-	TRBV7-2	TRBJ2-7	TRBD1	TGTGCCAGCAGCTTAAGGGGGCGGCAGGGCACCTACGAGCAGTACTTC	CASSLRGRQGTYEQYF
-	TRBV29-1	TRBJ2-2	TRBD1	TGCAGCGTTCCGGGACAGACGAACACCGGGGAGCTGTTTTTT	CSVPGQTNTGELFF
-	TRBV14	TRBJ1-2	TRBD1	TGTGCCAGCAGCCACGGGACAGGGCTTGGCTACACCTTC	CASSHGTGLGYTF
once	TRBV7-9	TRBJ2-7	TRBD2	TGTGCCAGCAGCTTGAGCGGGACGGGCTACGAGCAGTACTTC	CASSLSGTGYEQYF
once	TRBV5-1	TRBJ1-1	TRBD1	TGCGCCAGCAGCATCGGGCCGGGACAGGAAGCTTTCTTT	CASSIGPGQEAFF
-	TRBV6-6	TRBJ2-1	-	TGTGCCAGCAGTTACTTGACAAGCTACAATGAGCAGTTCTTC	CASSYLTSYNEQFF
-	TRBV5-4	TRBJ2-1	TRBD2	TGTGCCAGCAGCGGACTAGCGGGAGGGCGTAATGAGCAGTTCTTC	CASSGLAGGRNEQFF
-	TRBV15	TRBJ2-5	-	TGTGCCACCAGCAGAGATTATGAGACCCAGTACTTC	CATSRDYETQYF
-	TRBV5-4	TRBJ2-3	TRBD2	TGTGCCAGCAGCACGGGACTAGCGGACTCAGATACGCAGTATTTT	CASSTGLADSDTQYF
-	TRBV29-1	TRBJ2-3	-	TGCAGCGTTGCAGGGGCGGGCGCAGATACGCAGTATTTT	CSVAGAGADTQYF
-	TRBV20-1	TRBJ2-1	TRBD2	TGCAGTGCTAGTGGACACGGGGGGGCCGATTTCGAGCAGTTCTTC	CSASGHGGADFEQFF
-	TRBV15	TRBJ2-7	-	TGTGCCACCAGCAGAGATTGGGCCAACGAGCAGTACTTC	CATSRDWANEQYF
-	TRBV10-3	TRBJ2-2	-	TGTGCCATCAGTGACCCCGGGGCGAACACCGGGGAGCTGTTTTTT	CAISDPGANTGELFF
-	TRBV3-1/TRBV3-2	TRBJ2-2	-	TGTGCCAGCACAGGGAGGTCCGGGGAGCTGTTTTTT	CASTGRSGELFF
-	TRBV7-8	TRBJ1-2	TRBD1	TGTGCCAGCAGCACGAGACAGGGATCCCGGGGCTACACCTTC	CASSTRQGSRGYTF
few	TRBV5-6	TRBJ1-2	-	TGTGCCAGCAGCTCGGGTAGGAGGAACTATGGCTACACCTTC	CASSSGRRNYGYTF
once	TRBV29-1	TRBJ1-2	TRBD1	TGCAGCGTTGAATTACTTGTTACAGGGGGCAATGGCTACACCTTC	CSVELLVTGGNGYTF
-	TRBV11-3	TRBJ2-7	-	TGTGCCAGCAGCTTAGGTTGGCCTTTGGCAGGGAACTCCTACGAGCAGTACTTC	CASSLGWPLAGNSYEQYF
-	TRBV30	TRBJ2-3	-	TGTGCCTGCCAGAGGAGAGTTAGCACAGATACGCAGTATTTT	CACQRRVSTDTQYF
-	TRBV2	TRBJ2-2	TRBD1	TGTGCCAGCAGTGTGGGACAGGCATGGACCGGGGAGCTGTTTTTT	CASSVGQAWTGELFF
-	TRBV6-2/TRBV6-3	TRBJ1-4	-	TGTGCCAGCAGTTACGTCCGGGGGGCCATTAATGAAAAACTGTTTTTT	CASSYVRGAINEKLFF
few	TRBV5-4	TRBJ1-2	-	TGTGCCAGCAGCCCCCGGGATACTAACTATGGCTACACCTTC	CASSPRDTNYGYTF
once	TRBV7-9	TRBJ2-5	TRBD1	TGTGCCAGCAGCTTGGACAGGGCGGCCCAGTACTTC	CASSLDRAAQYF
-	TRBV5-4	TRBJ2-7	TRBD1	TGTGCCAGCAGACCCGGACAGGGCTACGAGCAGTACTTC	CASRPGQGYEQYF
-	TRBV3-1/TRBV3-2	TRBJ2-3	TRBD2	TGTGCCAGCAGCCAAGCTAGCGGGAGCGATACGCAGTATTTT	CASSQASGSDTQYF
-	TRBV27	TRBJ2-1	-	TGTGCCAGCAGTTTATTAGCGTCCTACAATGAGCAGTTCTTC	CASSLLASYNEQFF
-	TRBV5-4	TRBJ2-7	-	TGTGCCAGCAGCACCGACACCTTACCAGGGAACGAGCAGTACTTC	CASSTDTLPGNEQYF
-	TRBV19	TRBJ2-5	TRBD1	TGTGCCAGTAGTACTACAGGGGGGTATACCCAGTACTTC	CASSTTGGYTQYF
-	TRBV11-3	TRBJ1-2	-	TGTGCCAGCAGCTTAGAAACAGTCTATGGCTACACCTTC	CASSLETVYGYTF
-	TRBV10-3	TRBJ1-4	TRBD1	TGTGCCATCAGTGAAAGAGCAGGGACAGGGGGAGAAAAACTGTTTTTT	CAISERAGTGGEKLFF
-	TRBV7-9	TRBJ1-3	TRBD1	TGTGCCAGCAGCTACACTGGGACAGGGGGTGACACCATATATTTT	CASSYTGTGGDTIYF
-	TRBV5-8	TRBJ1-5	-	TGTGCCAGCAGCTCGGGGCTGGCTTGGGGGGGGAATCAGCCCCAGCATTTT	CASSSGLAWGGNQPQHF
-	TRBV28	TRBJ2-1	TRBD2	TGTGCCAGCAGTTTTTGGTCTAGCGGGGGCAATGAGCAGTTCTTC	CASSFWSSGGNEQFF
-	TRBV5-4	TRBJ2-4	-	TGTGCCAGCAGCCCTCCAGCCAAAAACATTCAGTACTTC	CASSPPAKNIQYF
-	TRBV5-8	TRBJ1-2	TRBD1	TGTGCCAGCAGCTCCGGACAGGCACCCGAAAACTATGGCTACACCTTC	CASSSGQAPENYGYTF
-	TRBV7-6	TRBJ2-2	-	TGTGCCAGCAGCTTGTATGGGCGGGTCGGGGAGCTGTTTTTT	CASSLYGRVGELFF